This T cell receptor (beta chain) was recovered during a study of neurological immune-mediated disorders. In TCRdb, the 5' RACE reads were re-called with MiXCR into one record per CDR3 protein. The sample carries tens of thousands of distinct CDR3 sequences, approximately 25% recorded once. Time point given: technical triplicate 2. Germline CDR1 SGHKS, CDR2 YYEKEE (reference sequence). V shed 7 bases and J shed 0 bases, with 14 bases lying between them. This CDR3 is built from 15 residues. In its sample, this clonotype was seen many times. The sequence derives from a man aged 55 to 70 with HTLV-1-associated myelopathy (HAM/TSP). The sequenced material came from PBMCs. The V gene is TRBV5-5, the J gene TRBJ1-5; no definite D call. CDR3 bases: TGTGCCAGCCGATGGGAGTTACATAGCAATCAGCCCCAGCATTTT. Protein: CASRWELHSNQPQHF.